What follows describes a single TCR beta chain. What it binds is not known. This specimen comes from a study of molecular identifiers for immune sequencing clone quantification. Study-wide points: Amid over 900,000 naive cells, spiked Jurkat TCR RNA from one cell was reportedly still detectable.

The germline V and J ends were trimmed by 3 bases and 5 bases, with 11 bases remaining between them. This CDR3 has 14 amino acids. Germline V gives CDR1 LNHDA, CDR2 SQIVND (reference sequence). TCRdb re-derived calls from the PCR reads in MiXCR, one entry per CDR3 protein. The sample consists of about 100,000 distinct CDR3 sequences, 21% of them appearing once. This receptor was taken from a human donor in good health. Some libraries in this study had Jurkat cell RNA spiked in. The chain joins TRBV19 to TRBJ2-1, with a weak D call TRBD1 (5 bases). The specimen sequenced was naive CD8+ T cells from blood, with Jurkat cell RNA spiked in. Noted subset: FACS-sorted CD8+CD4-CCR7+CD45RA+ naive T cells. CDR3 sequence (DNA): TGTGCCAGTAGTATTGGGGCACCCCACAATGAGCAGTTCTTC. Protein product: CASSIGAPHNEQFF. The full variable domain, its missing parts supplied by reference TRBV19 and TRBJ2-1, is DGGITQSPKYLFRKEGQNVTLSCEQNLNHDAMYWYRQDPGQGLRLIYYSQIVNDFQKGDIAEGYSVSREKKESFPLTVTSAQKNPTAFYLCASSIGAPHNEQFFGPGTRLTVL.